The present entry profiles one T cell receptor beta chain with its context. These data originate in a study of blood T cell repertoires in COVID-19. On the study more broadly: Some COVID-19 samples were acute and others convalescent; all came from the United States, Italy and Spain.

In the authors' workflow: From reference gene primer amplification, estimates of nucleated cell counts were derived. Clones were sequenced by immunoSEQ multiplex PCR, and TCRdb holds only the in-frame ones, with some missing. V and J calls plus clone size are reproduced from that table; the DNA served to infer D and trimming. The data show approximately 70,000 clones, with 65% to 85% seen just once and around 4.1% held by the top ten. In germline, CDR1 is SEHNR, CDR2 FQNEAQ (reference sequence). The V and J ends lost 3 bases and 6 bases, in that order; junction bases with no gene match: 1. The CDR3 has 14 residues.

The gene calls are TRBV7-9 and TRBJ2-1, with 11 bases matching TRBD2. The receptor was derived from a woman aged 55-70 years with acute or convalescent COVID-19. Sequencing used peripheral blood. The DNA for the CDR3 is TGTGCCAGCAGCTTTAGCGGGGGGGCCAATGAGCAGTTCTTC. Amino acids: CASSFSGGANEQFF.